These 9 T cell receptor beta chains originate from one sample sequenced in a study of T cells in Graves' hyperthyroidism and ophthalmopathy. Amplification of TCR beta CDR3 regions used RNA as the template. The HTBI primer set was used in a first-round RT-PCR of the TCR CDR3. TCRdb reprocessed the multiplex PCR reads with MiXCR, giving one entry per CDR3 protein. The sample contains some 300,000 distinct CDR3 sequences, about 19% of which appear only once. The sample consisted of blood. These receptors were obtained from a man between 50 and 59 years old with Graves' ophthalmopathy.

This clonotype was seen many times. The chain is built from TRBV5-1 and TRBJ2-7; 10 bases align to TRBD2. The CDR3 sequence is 15 residues long. V lost 4 bases to trimming and J lost 2 bases; unmatched junction nucleotides: 6. Per germline, CDR1 SGHRS and CDR2 YFSETQ. CDR3 sequence: CASSQTSGVPYEQYF. CDR3 bases: TGCGCCAGCAGCCAAACTAGCGGGGTACCCTACGAGCAGTACTTC.

This clonotype was seen more than once but under ten times. The J gene is TRBJ2-2, the V gene TRBV7-9, with D perhaps matching TRBD2 (6 bases). Trimming removed 5 bases from V and 6 bases from J, with 19 bases in between. The CDR3 totals 16 residues. The germline V gene has CDR1 SEHNR and CDR2 FQNEAQ (reference sequence). The CDR3 DNA sequence: TGTGCCAGCAGCCATAAGGGCCTAGCGCCGGCCGGGGAGCTGTTTTTT. Protein product: CASSHKGLAPAGELFF.

This clonotype was counted at least ten times. The chain employs TRBV28 and TRBJ1-1; 10 bases match TRBD1. Germline CDR1 reads MDHEN; CDR2 reads SYDVKM. The ends lost 5 bases at V and 1 base at J; junction bases unmatched: 7. This CDR3 contains 16 residues. CDR3 in DNA: TGTGCCAGCAGTCCGGAGGGACAGGGGAGGAACACTGAAGCTTTCTTT. Its translation is CASSPEGQGRNTEAFF.

This sequence joins TRBV29-1 and TRBJ1-2; a weak D match, TRBD1 (5 bases). The germline V and J ends were trimmed by 3 bases and 8 bases, with 16 bases remaining between them. This CDR3 comprises 13 residues. Germline loops: CDR1 SQVTM, CDR2 ANQGSEA. CDR3 DNA: TGCAGCGTTGACGGGGGGGGAGGAGGGGGCTACACCTTC. Its protein product is CSVDGGGGGGYTF.

The CDR3 spells CATSREGAAFTTNEKLFF. The CDR3 bases are TGTGCCACCAGCAGAGAAGGGGCAGCTTTTACAACTAATGAAAAACTGTTTTTT. The V gene is TRBV15, the J gene TRBJ1-4; tentative D call: TRBD1 (5 bases). The CDR3 consists of 18 residues. Germline lookup yields CDR1 LNHNV and CDR2 YYDKDF (reference sequence). Trimming took off 0 bases at V and 0 bases at J, with 14 bases between the two ends. Drawing the rest from reference TRBV15 and TRBJ1-4, the complete variable domain is DAMVIQNPRYQVTQFGKPVTLSCSQTLNHNVMYWYQQKSSQAPKLLFHYYDKDFNNEADTPDNFQSRRPNTSFCFLDIRSPGLGDTAMYLCATSREGAAFTTNEKLFFGSGTQLSVL.

This chain joins TRBV6-1 and TRBJ2-2; D may be TRBD1 (6 bases). Germline V gene sequence: CDR1 MNHNS, CDR2 SASEGT. This CDR3 has 16 residues. V was shortened by 8 bases and J by 3 bases, with 19 bases between the two germline ends. This CDR3 reads CASGPRPRGYTGELFF. The CDR3, as DNA: TGTGCCAGCGGTCCGCGCCCCAGGGGCTACACCGGGGAGCTGTTTTTT.

This clonotype has at least ten counts. The chain has TRBV18 and TRBJ1-1; weak D call: TRBD1 (6 bases). Trimming stripped 1 base from V and 0 bases from J, with 12 bases between. From germline, CDR1 is KGHSH and CDR2 LQKENI. The CDR3 is 16 amino acids. In DNA form, the CDR3 reads TGTGCCAGCTCACCACAGGGGGGGTTGATGAACACTGAAGCTTTCTTT. It yields the protein CASSPQGGLMNTEAFF. Supplemented by reference TRBV18 and TRBJ1-1, the full variable domain reads NAGVMQNPRHLVRRRGQEARLRCSPMKGHSHVYWYRQLPEEGLKFMVYLQKENIIDESGMPKERFSAEFPKEGPSILRIQQVVRGDSAAYFCASSPQGGLMNTEAFFGQGTRLTVV.

In this sample, this clonotype turned up many times. V and J are TRBV28 and TRBJ2-1, with a weak D call TRBD1 (5 bases). The V end was cut by 7 bases, the J end by 10 bases, with 26 bases between. The CDR3 has 16 amino acids. Germline V gene lookup returns CDR1 MDHEN and CDR2 SYDVKM. The CDR3 region has the DNA TGTGCCAGCACCTTGGGGCTACAGGTGGGTGGTGACGAGCAGTTCTTC. Translated, it gives CASTLGLQVGGDEQFF. The entire variable domain, with the rest obtained from reference TRBV28 and TRBJ2-1, is as follows: DVKVTQSSRYLVKRTGEKVFLECVQDMDHENMFWYRQDPGLGLRLIYFSYDVKMKEKGDIPEGYSVSREKKERFSLILESASTNQTSMYLCASTLGLQVGGDEQFFGPGTRLTVL.

This clonotype was seen many times. This chain links TRBV18 with TRBJ1-1; D not certain. Trimming pared 6 bases from V and 1 base from J, leaving 6 bases between. The germline V gene has CDR1 KGHSH and CDR2 LQKENI. CDR3 length: 12 residues. CDR3 residues: CASSASNTEAFF. The CDR3 DNA reads as TGTGCCAGCTCTGCATCGAACACTGAAGCTTTCTTT.